Reported below is one T cell receptor (beta chain). The source of the sample is a study of blood T cell repertoires in COVID-19. The method was immunoSEQ multiplex PCR; TCRdb's version includes in-frame clones alone and lacks a portion of them. This table has 50,000 to 65,000 clones, 75% to 90% appearing once. The ends were cut back, 1 base at V and 2 bases at J, with 11 bases in the middle. In germline, CDR1 is SGHRS, CDR2 YFSETQ. This CDR3 has 15 residues. The V call is TRBV5-1, the J call TRBJ2-3; D is unresolved. Material for sequencing was peripheral blood. This TCR was recovered from a human donor in a cohort sampled during active COVID-19. Written as DNA, the CDR3 is TGCGCCAGCAGCTTGACAGACACCGACACAGATACGCAGTATTTT. Translation gives CASSLTDTDTDTQYF.